One TCR beta chain is described in this entry. This clone was seen a few times. Its recognized antigen is unknown. Within one base of it there is no much larger clone, and no base qualities were kept. According to the germline V gene, CDR1 reads MGHRA and CDR2 reads YSYEKL. From cysteine to phenylalanine, the CDR3 is 13 amino acids long. The sequence is cut down to CDR3 DNA, 39 bases in frame from base 1. The germline ends are 6 bases apart after V is trimmed by 4 bases and J by 2 bases. The data were obtained in a study of T cell responses to AZD1222 COVID-19 vaccine (dated by TCRdb to about 2021). Background for the entire study: A total of 233 trial participants underwent TCR sequencing, of whom 207 received two doses of AZD1222 and roughly 25 received two doses of the MenACWY control vaccine. Trial participants were enrolled into age subgroups of 18-55, 56-69 and 70-plus years, which contained approximately 150, 30 and 60 TCR-sequenced participants, respectively.

On the study overall, not on this receptor specifically: The vaccine-associated CD4 TCRs covered the entire spike protein, and the dominant responses fell in regions 160-218 and 743-854. Spike-specific TCR breadth and depth rose significantly after two AZD1222 doses compared with day 0 and with MenACWY recipients. Most participants were white British and females outnumbered males, and the authors suggested that clonal diversity may have been underestimated. Because no day 14 peak-response samples were available, repertoires were characterized only after the peak T cell response. In the small 56-69-year group, the increase in depth fell short of significance, most likely because of low power. Nearly half of unique spike-specific TCRs reportedly recognized epitopes outside regions mutated in the B.1.351 and B.1.1.7 variants. Conclusions about previously exposed vaccinees were limited because only six AZD1222 recipients were SARS-CoV-2 seropositive at baseline.

The label giving this sample's time point can be read as: baseline before first vaccination. Sample treatment or condition, as interpreted from the label and publication: meningococcal conjugate vaccine given as trial control. Vaccinee samples came from UK trials COV001 and COV002, including a single-blind randomized controlled phase 2/3 trial of AZD1222 (ChAdOx1 nCoV-19) in healthy adults. For TCRbeta chain sequencing, PBMC samples were collected from trial participants at day 0 and at day 28 after the second dose. The CDR3 regions of human TCRbeta chains were analyzed by immunosequencing. Per the authors' processing: TCRs in the repertoires were matched against a reference library of SARS-CoV-2-specific TCRs that had been generated with the MIRA antigen-specificity platform. Breadth was defined as the fraction of unique TCRs that were SARS-CoV-2-associated, and depth was defined as the fraction of total T cells that were SARS-CoV-2-associated. Using the MIRA data, every spike-specific TCR was mapped to the spike region that the TCR reacted to and assigned to either a CD4 or a CD8 class. Log10-transformed breadth and depth values were compared by one-way ANOVA with Sidak's multiple comparisons tests. The clones in this table, taken by TCRdb from immuneACCESS, are in-frame only. Not every clone is retained; where verified, under half of the shortfall comes from an unresolved V gene, and the cause of the rest is unknown. V and J calls plus clone size are reproduced from that table; the DNA served to infer D and trimming. Recorded for this sample are some 110,000 clones; 70% to 90% of them occurred a single time. The ten largest clones take up around 3.9% of the sample.

Here the chain combines TRBV4-1 and TRBJ1-5, with the D gene too uncertain to name. The receptor was derived from an adult in good health. Sequencing was performed on peripheral blood, taken on day 0 of MenACWY control vaccination. The nucleotide sequence is TGCGCCAGCAGCCTTCCCGGCAATCAGCCCCAGCATTTT. This translates into CASSLPGNQPQHF.